This T cell receptor (beta chain) was sequenced during a study of cytomegalovirus exposure and HLA in healthy donors. Study at large: Findings of an earlier analysis included some 110 million unique TCR beta sequences from 180 million or so T cells.

PCR primers comprised 60 Vbeta and 13 Jbeta primers. Generated by immunoSEQ multiplex PCR, the TCRdb table keeps only in-frame clones and is missing some. The table has tens of thousands of clones, 79% seen once. J was trimmed by 1 base and V by 5 bases; bases with no gene match: 10. This CDR3 comprises 16 residues. Germline CDR1 reads SGHRS; CDR2 reads YFSETQ. The receptor was isolated from a woman aged 25 to 39 in good health and CMV-seronegative. The specimen was PBMCs. The chain couples TRBV5-1 to TRBJ2-5, with 8 bases fitting TRBD1. CDR3 amino acids: CASRPQGAGPQETQYF. The CDR3 bases are TGCGCCAGCAGACCCCAGGGGGCAGGGCCCCAAGAGACCCAGTACTTC.